A single sample gave rise to the 8 T cell receptor beta chains below, sequenced in a study of T cell repertoires in cytomegalovirus infection. TCRdb processed the reads anew with MiXCR; each CDR3 protein has one entry. In the table there are 310,000 or so distinct CDR3 sequences, roughly 15% of which are singletons. The sequenced sample was PBMCs. These receptors originate from a human donor in good health (CMV status not recorded). Some clones in this sample may be carry-over from other donors' samples.

The V and J genes are TRBV27 and TRBJ2-5; either TRBD1 or TRBD2 may fit D (6 bases each). The V gene lost 4 bases and the J gene lost 2 bases, with 8 bases spanning the gap. CDR1 and CDR2 from the germline V gene are MNHEY and SMNVEV (reference sequence). The CDR3 is 13 residues long. CDR3 loop: CASSWGAQETQYF. The CDR3 nucleotides read TGTGCCAGCAGTTGGGGGGCTCAAGAGACCCAGTACTTC.

This clonotype was observed at least ten times. The V gene is TRBV7-9, the J gene TRBJ2-1; D is unclear. V lost 5 bases and J 12 bases, leaving 17 bases between the germline ends. The CDR3 totals 13 residues. Germline CDR1 is SEHNR and CDR2 is FQNEAQ (reference sequence). CDR3 sequence (DNA): TGTGCCAGCAGCGCCGGAAGCCCACCCCGGCAGTTCTTC. Its protein is CASSAGSPPRQFF.

This clonotype appeared a few times. The V gene is TRBV6-2 or TRBV6-3, the J gene TRBJ1-5; possible D gene TRBD1, 6 bases. Trimming removed 0 bases from V and 9 bases from J, with 12 bases in between. The germline V gene encodes CDR1 MNHEY and CDR2 SVGEGT. The CDR3 extends over 14 amino acids. DNA of the CDR3: TGTGCCAGCAGTTACTCGGACAGACCTTGGCCCCAGCATTTT. Translating it yields CASSYSDRPWPQHF.

This clonotype has only a few counts. The chain recombines TRBV12-3 or TRBV12-4 with TRBJ1-2; perhaps TRBD1 as D (6 bases). V was shortened by 5 bases and J by 4 bases, with 17 bases between the two germline ends. The CDR3 runs to 15 residues. CDR3 nucleotide sequence: TGTGCCAGCAGTATACAACCGACAGGAACCTATGGCTACACCTTC. It yields the protein CASSIQPTGTYGYTF.

The V and J genes are TRBV6-5 and TRBJ2-1; TRBD1 agrees at 8 bases. Losses at the gene ends were 2 bases for V and 8 bases for J; bases not matched to a gene: 8. Germline CDR1 and CDR2: MNHEY and SVGAGI. This CDR3 spans 15 amino acids. CDR3 DNA: TGTGCCAGCAGTTACGGGCAGGGGGCGGTCTATGAGCAGTTCTTC. Protein: CASSYGQGAVYEQFF.

The chain recombines TRBV6-2 or TRBV6-3 with TRBJ2-1; D may correspond to TRBD1 or TRBD2 (6 bases each). The CDR3 extends over 15 amino acids. Germline assignment: CDR1 MNHEY and CDR2 SVGEGT. Between the trimmed V and J ends, which lost 7 bases and 6 bases, there was a span of 19 bases. CDR3 amino acids: CASTPLGRGGNEQFF. CDR3 nucleotides: TGTGCCAGCACCCCACTGGGCAGGGGAGGCAATGAGCAGTTCTTC.

The chain carries TRBV28 and TRBJ2-1; 11 bases fit TRBD1. The V segment lost 6 bases and the J segment 8 bases; nucleotides outside the gene matches: 9. This CDR3 spans 15 amino acids. Germline-derived CDR1 and CDR2 are MDHEN and SYDVKM. As DNA, the CDR3 is TGTGCCAGCAGCCGAGGTGGGACAGGGGGTTATGAGCAGTTCTTC. Translating it yields CASSRGGTGGYEQFF.

Only a few counts were recorded for this clonotype. This chain joins TRBV20-1 and TRBJ2-5; D is perhaps TRBD1 (5 bases). V was cut by 6 bases and J by 2 bases, with 7 bases left in between. The germline gives CDR1 DFQATT, CDR2 SNEGSKA (reference sequence). This CDR3 is built from 11 residues. As DNA, the CDR3 is TGCAGTGCCGCAGGGCAAGAGACCCAGTACTTC. Amino acid sequence: CSAAGQETQYF.